Below, 5 T cell receptor beta chains from the same sample are listed, as sequenced in a study of blood T cell repertoires in COVID-19. Sequencing used immunoSEQ multiplex PCR; TCRdb keeps in-frame clones, though not all of them. The data hold 90,000 or so clones, with more than 75% observed a single time. Sequenced: peripheral blood. These receptors all come from a man aged 45 to 65 with active COVID-19.

The CDR3 spells CASSSGPLKDNEQFF. DNA for the CDR3: TGTGCCAGCAGCTCAGGCCCCCTAAAGGACAATGAGCAGTTCTTC. V gene TRBV6-5 combines with J gene TRBJ2-1; the D is unclear. CDR3 length: 15 residues. Germline V gives CDR1 MNHEY, CDR2 SVGAGI. Trimming stripped 6 bases from V and 5 bases from J, with 17 bases between.

This clone was observed a handful of times. V usage is TRBV28 and J usage is TRBJ1-4; D might be TRBD1 (6 bases). The CDR3 has 15 residues. CDR1 MDHEN and CDR2 SYDVKM come from the germline V gene. V lost 6 bases and J 7 bases, leaving 18 bases between the germline ends. Here the CDR3 DNA reads TGTGCCAGCAGCCTACCCTTGACAGGTTCTGAAAAACTGTTTTTT. This encodes CASSLPLTGSEKLFF.

The chain links TRBV18 to TRBJ1-5, with 8 bases matching TRBD1. CDR1 is KGHSH and CDR2 is LQKENI in the germline V gene. The V and J ends lost 1 base and 7 bases, in that order; junction bases with no gene match: 9. The CDR3 loop spans 16 amino acids. The CDR3 nucleotides read TGTGCCAGCTCACCACAAGGACAGGGAGGAGGGCAGCCCCAGCATTTT. It specifies CASSPQGQGGGQPQHF.

This chain joins TRBV5-4 and TRBJ2-1; 9 bases fit TRBD1. Germline assignment: CDR1 SGHNT and CDR2 YYREEE (reference sequence). Germline trimming cut 0 bases from V and 5 bases from J; bases unmatched to any gene: 6. The CDR3 extends over 16 amino acids. CDR3 coding DNA: TGTGCCAGCAGCTTGGCCCTCGGACAGGGGCACAATGAGCAGTTCTTC. Protein: CASSLALGQGHNEQFF. Full variable domain (outside the CDR3, taken from reference TRBV5-4 and TRBJ2-1): ETGVTQSPTHLIKTRGQQVTLRCSSQSGHNTVSWYQQALGQGPQFIFQYYREEENGRGNFPPRFSGLQFPNYSSELNVNALELDDSALYLCASSLALGQGHNEQFFGPGTRLTVL.

This clone was found once. CDR3 sequence reads: CASSQERGKTSPLHF. Here the CDR3 DNA reads TGCGCCAGCAGCCAAGAAAGGGGAAAAACCTCACCCCTCCACTTT. The chain combines TRBV4-1 with TRBJ1-6; tentative D call: TRBD1 (5 bases). CDR3 length: 15 amino acids. CDR1 MGHRA and CDR2 YSYEKL come from the germline V gene. The V and J ends lost 0 bases and 10 bases respectively, with 13 bases between them.